The entry that follows covers one T cell receptor (beta chain) sequence. These data are taken from a study of CD8+ T cells in alopecia areata. Study background: Treated patients were given 5 to 10 mg oral tofacitinib twice daily.

Lesional scalp punch biopsies and peripheral blood were collected from alopecia areata patients. Sorted populations comprised CD4+ and CD8+ T cells obtained from PBMCs. cDNA reverse transcribed from extracted RNA served as the sequencing template. TCRdb keeps only in-frame clones here, not all; method: immunoSEQ multiplex PCR. The sample has 150,000 to 200,000 clones; about 60% are singletons. Germline V gene lookup returns CDR1 SQVTM and CDR2 ANQGSEA. The V end lost 4 bases, the J end lost 2 bases, and 11 bases lay between the germline ends. The CDR3 totals 13 residues. The genes are TRBV29-1 and TRBJ1-2; D might be TRBD1 (6 bases). This specimen consisted of CD4+ T cells sorted from blood, obtained at week 0. The clonotype originates from a human donor with alopecia areata. The CDR3 DNA reads as TGCAGCGTTGCACAGGGTCCGAACTATGGCTACACCTTC. This sequence encodes CSVAQGPNYGYTF.